The 26 T cell receptor beta chains listed next were all sequenced from one sample in a study of HIV-infected patients and healthy controls. Roughly three months, about 14 weeks, into antiretroviral therapy, follow-up blood was collected. All unsorted peripheral T cells were captured because whole blood was used without fractionation. cDNA was made from around 0.45 ug RNA using alpha and beta constant primers. Using multiplexing indices, alpha and beta chain libraries were generated apart by chain-specific third strand synthesis. One entry per CDR3 protein, called by TCRdb with MiXCR from the 5' RACE reads. The sample consists of roughly 13,000 distinct CDR3 sequences, around 10% of them appearing once. Sequenced material: blood, taken during antiretroviral therapy. Every receptor here comes from an adult with HIV infection. The donor label of this sample is uncertain.

This clonotype was counted many times. V usage is TRBV7-2 and J usage is TRBJ2-5; D gene ambiguous. CDR1 SGHTA and CDR2 FQGNSA come from the germline V gene. Trimming removed 0 bases at V and 5 bases at J, with 13 bases between. The length of the CDR3 is 15 residues. The CDR3 region has the DNA TGTGCCAGCAGCTTAGCCGCGTCAGGACGGGAGACCCAGTACTTC. Residues: CASSLAASGRETQYF.

This clonotype was seen many times. The chain recombines TRBV10-3 with TRBJ2-5, with D unresolved. CDR3 length: 12 residues. Germline V gene data show CDR1 as ENHRY and CDR2 as SYGVKD. V gave up 3 bases and J gave up 4 bases, with 6 bases separating them. CDR3 residues: CAISDGGETQYF. The CDR3 nucleotides are TGTGCCATCAGTGATGGTGGAGAGACCCAGTACTTC.

This clonotype has ten or more counts. The chain has TRBV12-3 or TRBV12-4 and TRBJ2-2; D may be TRBD1 (6 bases). Trimming stripped 4 bases from V and 5 bases from J, with 11 bases between. This CDR3 spans 14 amino acids. CDR3 sequence reads: CASSSGQATGELFF. CDR3 DNA sequence: TGTGCCAGCAGTTCGGGACAAGCAACCGGGGAGCTGTTTTTT.

This clonotype was counted many times. This chain links TRBV5-1 with TRBJ2-5, with D uncertain. V was trimmed by 0 bases and J by 5 bases, leaving 8 bases between them. The CDR3 contains 13 residues. Germline CDR1 reads SGHRS; CDR2 reads YFSETQ. The CDR3 region has the DNA TGCGCCAGCAGCTTGGAGCCCGGGGAGACCCAGTACTTC. Encoded protein: CASSLEPGETQYF.

In this sample, this clonotype turned up many times. This sequence joins TRBV6-6 and TRBJ1-2; TRBD1 matches at 10 bases. The germline CDR1 and CDR2 sequences are MNHNY and SVGAGI (reference sequence). The CDR3 has 16 residues. J gave up 6 bases and V 5 bases, and 12 bases lay outside the gene matches. The CDR3 DNA follows: TGTGCCAGCAGTCAAACCGTGACAGGGGGCGATAATGGCTACACCTTC. Residues: CASSQTVTGGDNGYTF.

This clonotype was observed many times. The genes are TRBV21-1 and TRBJ2-3; TRBD1 was called by the table and not checked on the DNA. TRBV21-1 is a listed pseudogene. The CDR3 totals 15 residues. The CDR3 bases are TGTGCCAGCAGACTACCGGGACAGGGTCCAGATACGCAGTATTTT. This sequence encodes CASRLPGQGPDTQYF.

In its sample, this clonotype was seen many times. The chain is built from TRBV7-9 and TRBJ1-2; 10 bases are a match to TRBD1. J was trimmed by 0 bases and V by 5 bases; bases with no gene match: 12. Germline V gene data show CDR1 as SEHNR and CDR2 as FQNEAQ (reference sequence). This CDR3 spans 18 amino acids. CDR3 nucleotides: TGTGCCAGCAGCCTCCCGACAGGGGGCGAACCCCCTAACTATGGCTACACCTTC. Translation: CASSLPTGGEPPNYGYTF.

This clonotype was seen many times. The chain combines TRBV9 with TRBJ1-3, with D uncertain. CDR1 is SGDLS and CDR2 is YYNGEE in the germline V gene. CDR3 length equals 16 residues. The V and J ends lost 5 bases and 0 bases respectively, with 15 bases between them. CDR3 loop: CASSERPGYSGNTIYF. The CDR3 DNA is TGTGCCAGCAGTGAGAGGCCCGGGTACTCTGGAAACACCATATATTTT.

The rearrangement uses TRBV6-6 and TRBJ1-4, with 8 bases lining up with TRBD1. The CDR3 covers 17 residues. V was clipped by 2 bases and J by 7 bases; unmatched bases: 12. From germline, CDR1 is MNHNY and CDR2 SVGAGI (reference sequence). CDR3 region: CASSYRDRGRSGEKLFF. The CDR3 DNA reads TGTGCCAGCAGTTACCGCGACAGGGGCCGGTCAGGTGAAAAACTGTTTTTT.

This clonotype occurred many times. The genes are TRBV12-3 or TRBV12-4 and TRBJ2-3; no reliable D call. The ends were cut back, 3 bases at V and 2 bases at J, with 12 bases in the middle. The CDR3 sequence is 15 residues long. CDR3 residues: CASSFGALDTDTQYF. In DNA form, the CDR3 reads TGTGCCAGCAGTTTTGGAGCGCTTGACACAGATACGCAGTATTTT.

This clonotype was seen a few times. The CDR3 nucleotides are TGTGCAGCAGAGAGTAGCATGGGGTTTACCGGGGAGCTGTTTTTT. Translation: CAAESSMGFTGELFF. The chain uses TRBV6-1 and TRBJ2-2, with D unresolved. The germline V gene has CDR1 MNHNS and CDR2 SASEGT. This CDR3 has 15 residues.

The J gene is TRBJ2-5, the V gene TRBV12-3 or TRBV12-4, with 12 positions matching TRBD2. This CDR3 region has 17 residues. V shed 3 bases and J 2 bases; nucleotides not matched to a gene: 7. The CDR3 sequence is CASSFALLAGGQETQYF. CDR3 nucleotide sequence: TGTGCCAGCAGTTTTGCGCTCCTAGCGGGGGGGCAAGAGACCCAGTACTTC.

This clonotype was observed at least ten times. The chain carries TRBV20-1 and TRBJ1-4; D might be TRBD1 (5 bases). The CDR3 totals 15 residues. The V end lost 4 bases, the J end lost 3 bases, and 15 bases lay between the germline ends. The V gene's germline CDR1 is DFQATT and CDR2 SNEGSKA (reference sequence). CDR3 protein: CSAKYQGGANEKLFF. As DNA, the CDR3 is TGCAGTGCTAAATATCAGGGCGGGGCTAATGAAAAACTGTTTTTT.

This clonotype was counted once. This chain connects TRBV11-1 to TRBJ2-1; unclear D gene. The CDR3 consists of 17 residues. The germline CDR1 and CDR2 sequences are SGHAT and FQDESV (reference sequence). V lost 0 bases and J 0 bases, leaving 12 bases between the germline ends. CDR3 coding DNA: TGTGCCAGCAGCTTAGCAGACTCGTTACACTCCTACAATGAGCAGTTCTTC. Protein: CASSLADSLHSYNEQFF.

The rearrangement links TRBV6-1 to TRBJ2-5; 7 bases match TRBD2. The V and J ends lost 3 bases and 5 bases, in that order; junction bases with no gene match: 6. This CDR3 comprises 14 residues. Germline V CDR1 and CDR2: MNHNS, SASEGT. CDR3 DNA sequence: TGTGCCAGCAGTGAGGTACTAGCGACGGAGACCCAGTACTTC. It translates to CASSEVLATETQYF.

This clonotype showed up many times. The chain joins TRBV10-3 to TRBJ2-7; D possibly corresponds to TRBD2 (6 bases). Germline values: CDR1 ENHRY, CDR2 SYGVKD. This CDR3 comprises 12 residues. V lost 10 bases to trimming and J lost 5 bases, with 15 bases between them. The CDR3 DNA sequence: TGTGCCACCGCGAGCGGGTCTGACGAGCAGTACTTC. It codes for CATASGSDEQYF.

The genes are TRBV20-1 and TRBJ2-4; D is unresolved. V was pared by 0 bases and J by 8 bases, with 8 bases between. CDR3 size: 12 residues. Germline V gives CDR1 DFQATT, CDR2 SNEGSKA (reference sequence). Here the CDR3 DNA reads TGCAGTGCTAGAGACCCCCCAGACATTCAGTACTTC. Protein: CSARDPPDIQYF.

This clonotype was found many times. CDR3 DNA: TGTGCCAGCAGTTCCCTACAAAGGACAGGGCGTCCAGAGACCCAGTACTTC. It codes for CASSSLQRTGRPETQYF. The gene calls are TRBV6-5 and TRBJ2-5; the match to TRBD1 covers 8 bases. The CDR3 covers 17 residues. Trimming cost V 4 bases and J 4 bases; bases outside gene matches: 14. Germline CDR1 and CDR2: MNHEY and SVGAGI.

The chain uses TRBV18 and TRBJ2-1, with 11 nucleotides matching TRBD2. The germline gives CDR1 KGHSH, CDR2 LQKENI. This CDR3 comprises 17 residues. Trimming removed 6 bases from V and 12 bases from J; junction bases left unmatched: 19. The CDR3 DNA reads TGTGCCAGCTCCCCCGCTCCTCTAGCGGGGGGCCAGATTGGGCAGTTCTTC. It is translated as CASSPAPLAGGQIGQFF.

The chain employs TRBV3-1 and TRBJ2-3; D not resolved. V shed 1 base and J shed 5 bases, with 4 bases lying between them. CDR3 size: 12 residues. CDR1 and CDR2 from the germline V gene are LGHDT and YNNKEL (reference sequence). The CDR3 sequence: CASSQVKDTQYF. The CDR3 DNA is TGTGCCAGCAGCCAAGTTAAAGATACGCAGTATTTT.

Relative to its sample, this clonotype is medium-sized. The genes are TRBV11-2 and TRBJ2-3; D remains ambiguous. Deletions cut 4 bases from V and 1 base from J, with 15 bases between. Germline values: CDR1 SGHAT, CDR2 FQNNGV. The CDR3 covers 16 residues. As DNA, the CDR3 is TGTGCCAGCAGCTCCCGGGTGGCGAGTGGCACAGATACGCAGTATTTT. Protein sequence: CASSSRVASGTDTQYF. Full variable domain (rest looked up from reference TRBV11-2 and TRBJ2-3): EAGVAQSPRYKIIEKRQSVAFWCNPISGHATLYWYQQILGQGPKLLIQFQNNGVVDDSQLPKDRFSAERLKGVDSTLKIQPAKLEDSAVYLCASSSRVASGTDTQYFGPGTRLTVL.

In this sample, this clonotype turned up many times. The chain combines TRBV2 with TRBJ2-1, with 15 bases aligning to TRBD2. Trimming at V came to 5 bases and at J to 12 bases, leaving 8 bases not matched to a gene. Germline loops: CDR1 SNHLY, CDR2 FYNNEI. The CDR3 is 15 residues long. The CDR3 sequence is CASSSSGLAGGAQFF. CDR3 coding DNA: TGTGCCAGCAGTTCGTCTGGACTAGCGGGAGGGGCGCAGTTCTTC. The full variable domain, completed using reference TRBV2 and TRBJ2-1, is EPEVTQTPSHQVTQMGQEVILRCVPISNHLYFYWYRQILGQKVEFLVSFYNNEISEKSEIFDDQFSVERPDGSNFTLKIRSTKLEDSAMYFCASSSSGLAGGAQFFGPGTRLTVL.

This clonotype has only a few counts. This rearrangement joins TRBV27 to TRBJ2-1, with D possibly being TRBD1 or TRBD2 (5 bases each). The CDR3 consists of 13 residues. Per germline, CDR1 MNHEY and CDR2 SMNVEV (reference sequence). V lost 1 base and J lost 5, with 6 bases in between. This CDR3 reads CASSLWGNNEQFF. The CDR3 coding sequence is TGTGCCAGCAGTTTATGGGGGAACAATGAGCAGTTCTTC.

This clonotype was counted ten times or more. In DNA form, the CDR3 reads TGTGCCAGCAGCTTACAGCAGGGGGATACTGAAGCTTTCTTT. Protein product: CASSLQQGDTEAFF. The chain employs TRBV7-2 and TRBJ1-1; 7 nucleotides agree with TRBD1. The CDR3 is made up of 14 amino acids. The J segment lost 5 bases and the V segment lost 2 bases, leaving 5 bases of the junction unmatched. CDR1 and CDR2 (germline): SGHTA, FQGNSA.

The rearrangement links TRBV19 to TRBJ2-7, with 7 bases that match TRBD1. This CDR3 is built from 14 residues. CDR1 and CDR2 from the germline V gene are LNHDA and SQIVND (reference sequence). V was pared by 4 bases and J by 0 bases, with 3 bases of the junction left unmatched. This CDR3 is CASSRQGDSYEQYF. DNA of the CDR3: TGTGCCAGTAGTAGACAGGGTGACTCCTACGAGCAGTACTTC.

The chain couples TRBV6-1 to TRBJ2-7; TRBD1 agrees at 9 bases. The ends lost 8 bases at V and 3 bases at J; junction bases unmatched: 8. This CDR3 is 14 amino acids long. Germline-derived CDR1 and CDR2 are MNHNS and SASEGT. CDR3 protein: CASGWTGVGYEQYF. CDR3 nucleotide sequence: TGTGCCAGCGGATGGACAGGGGTGGGCTACGAGCAGTACTTC.